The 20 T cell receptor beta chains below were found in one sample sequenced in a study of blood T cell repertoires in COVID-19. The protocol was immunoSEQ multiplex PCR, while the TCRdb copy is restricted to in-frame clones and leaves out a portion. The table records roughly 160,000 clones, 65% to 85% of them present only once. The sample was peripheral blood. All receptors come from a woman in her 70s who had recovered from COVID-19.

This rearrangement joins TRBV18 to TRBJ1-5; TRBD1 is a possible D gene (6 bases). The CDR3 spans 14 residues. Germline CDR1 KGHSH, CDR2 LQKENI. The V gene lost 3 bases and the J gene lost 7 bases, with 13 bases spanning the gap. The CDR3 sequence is CASSPGTRNQPQHF. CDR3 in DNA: TGTGCCAGCTCACCCGGGACAAGGAACCAGCCCCAGCATTTT.

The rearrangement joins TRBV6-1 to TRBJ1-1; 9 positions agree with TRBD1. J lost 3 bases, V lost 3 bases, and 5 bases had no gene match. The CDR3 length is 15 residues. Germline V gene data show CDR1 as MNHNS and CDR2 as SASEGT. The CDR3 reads CASSEGTGWDTEAFF. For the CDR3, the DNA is TGTGCCAGCAGTGAGGGGACAGGGTGGGACACTGAAGCTTTCTTT.

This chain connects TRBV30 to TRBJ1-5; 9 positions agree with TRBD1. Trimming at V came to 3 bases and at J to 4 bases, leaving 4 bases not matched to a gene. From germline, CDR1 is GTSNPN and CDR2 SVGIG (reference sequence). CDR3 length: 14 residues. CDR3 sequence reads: CAWRGGTGNQPQHF. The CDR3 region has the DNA TGTGCCTGGAGGGGGGGGACAGGGAATCAGCCCCAGCATTTT.

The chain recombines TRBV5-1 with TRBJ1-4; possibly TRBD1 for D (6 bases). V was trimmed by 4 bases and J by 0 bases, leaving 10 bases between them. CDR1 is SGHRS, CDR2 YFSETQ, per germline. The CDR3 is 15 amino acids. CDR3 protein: CASSPGTTTNEKLFF. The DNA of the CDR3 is TGCGCCAGCAGCCCCGGGACAACAACTAATGAAAAACTGTTTTTT.

DNA for the CDR3: TGTGCCAGCAGCCAACCCGGACAGGGTAGTGGCTACACCTTC. Translation: CASSQPGQGSGYTF. The rearrangement links TRBV5-4 to TRBJ1-2; 8 bases fit TRBD1. The junction had 9 bases not matched to a gene; V was cut back by 4 bases and J by 7 bases. This CDR3 has 14 residues. CDR1 is SGHNT and CDR2 is YYREEE in the germline V gene (reference sequence). The full variable domain, completed using reference TRBV5-4 and TRBJ1-2, is ETGVTQSPTHLIKTRGQQVTLRCSSQSGHNTVSWYQQALGQGPQFIFQYYREEENGRGNFPPRFSGLQFPNYSSELNVNALELDDSALYLCASSQPGQGSGYTFGSGTRLTVV.

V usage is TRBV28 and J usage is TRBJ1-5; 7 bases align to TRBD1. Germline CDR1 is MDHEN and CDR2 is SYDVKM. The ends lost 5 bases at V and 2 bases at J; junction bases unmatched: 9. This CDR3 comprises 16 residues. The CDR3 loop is CASSPTGVHGNQPQHF. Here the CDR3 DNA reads TGTGCCAGCAGTCCCACAGGGGTTCACGGCAATCAGCCCCAGCATTTT.

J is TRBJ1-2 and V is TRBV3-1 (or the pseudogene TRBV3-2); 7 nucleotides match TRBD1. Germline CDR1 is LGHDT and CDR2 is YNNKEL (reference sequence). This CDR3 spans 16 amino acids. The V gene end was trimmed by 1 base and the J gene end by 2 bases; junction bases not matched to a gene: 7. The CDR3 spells CASSQGAQQGNYGYTF. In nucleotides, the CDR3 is TGTGCCAGCAGCCAAGGGGCTCAACAGGGGAACTATGGCTACACCTTC.

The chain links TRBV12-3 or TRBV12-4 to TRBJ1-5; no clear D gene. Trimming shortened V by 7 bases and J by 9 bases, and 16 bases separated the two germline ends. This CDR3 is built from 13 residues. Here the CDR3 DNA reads TGTGCCAGCACCCCCAATCGGGCGGGGCCCCAGCATTTT. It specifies CASTPNRAGPQHF.

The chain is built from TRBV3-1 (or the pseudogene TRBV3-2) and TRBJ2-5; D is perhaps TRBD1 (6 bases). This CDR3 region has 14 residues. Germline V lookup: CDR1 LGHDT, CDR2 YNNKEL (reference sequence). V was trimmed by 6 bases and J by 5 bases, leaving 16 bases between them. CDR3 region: CASRARGLEETQYF. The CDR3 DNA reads TGTGCCAGCAGGGCCAGGGGCTTAGAGGAGACCCAGTACTTC.

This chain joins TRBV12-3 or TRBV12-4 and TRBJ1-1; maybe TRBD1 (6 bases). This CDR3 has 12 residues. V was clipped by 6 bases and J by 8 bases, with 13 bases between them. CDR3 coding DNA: TGTGCCAGCAGCTCCGTCGACAGGGAAGCTTTCTTT. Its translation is CASSSVDREAFF.

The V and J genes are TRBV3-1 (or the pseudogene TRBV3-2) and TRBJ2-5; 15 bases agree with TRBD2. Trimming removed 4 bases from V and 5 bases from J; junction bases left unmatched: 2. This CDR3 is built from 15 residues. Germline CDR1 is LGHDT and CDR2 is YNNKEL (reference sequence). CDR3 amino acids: CASSPGLAGGETQYF. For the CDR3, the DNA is TGTGCCAGCAGCCCCGGACTAGCGGGGGGGGAGACCCAGTACTTC.

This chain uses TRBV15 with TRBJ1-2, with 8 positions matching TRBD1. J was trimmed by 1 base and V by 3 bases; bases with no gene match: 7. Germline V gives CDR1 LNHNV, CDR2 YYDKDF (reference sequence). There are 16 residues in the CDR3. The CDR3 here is CATSRTTGGLNYGYTF. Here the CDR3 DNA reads TGTGCCACCAGCAGGACCACAGGGGGGCTTAACTATGGCTACACCTTC.

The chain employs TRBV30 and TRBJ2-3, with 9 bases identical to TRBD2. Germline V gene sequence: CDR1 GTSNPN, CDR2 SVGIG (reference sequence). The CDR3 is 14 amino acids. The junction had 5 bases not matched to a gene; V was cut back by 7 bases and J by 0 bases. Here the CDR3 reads CASEREASTDTQYF. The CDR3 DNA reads TGTGCCTCTGAGCGGGAGGCTAGCACAGATACGCAGTATTTT.

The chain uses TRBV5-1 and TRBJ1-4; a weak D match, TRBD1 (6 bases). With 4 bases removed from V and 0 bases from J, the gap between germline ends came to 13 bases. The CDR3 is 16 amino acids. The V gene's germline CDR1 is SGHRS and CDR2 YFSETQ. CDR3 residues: CASSPGGAATNEKLFF. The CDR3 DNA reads TGCGCCAGCAGCCCGGGGGGGGCTGCAACTAATGAAAAACTGTTTTTT.

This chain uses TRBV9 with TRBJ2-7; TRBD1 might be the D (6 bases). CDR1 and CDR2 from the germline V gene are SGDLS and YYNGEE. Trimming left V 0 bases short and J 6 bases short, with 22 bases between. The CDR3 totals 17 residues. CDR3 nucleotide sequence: TGTGCCAGCAGCGTAGATGTTGGGGGCCGTTATCCGGCCGAGCAGTACTTC. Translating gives CASSVDVGGRYPAEQYF.

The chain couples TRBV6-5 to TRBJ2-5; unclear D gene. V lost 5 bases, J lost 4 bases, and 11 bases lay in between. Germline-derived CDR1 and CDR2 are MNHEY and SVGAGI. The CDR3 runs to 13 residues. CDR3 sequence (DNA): TGTGCCAGCAGTCCCGACCGGAGAGAGACCCAGTACTTC. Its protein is CASSPDRRETQYF.

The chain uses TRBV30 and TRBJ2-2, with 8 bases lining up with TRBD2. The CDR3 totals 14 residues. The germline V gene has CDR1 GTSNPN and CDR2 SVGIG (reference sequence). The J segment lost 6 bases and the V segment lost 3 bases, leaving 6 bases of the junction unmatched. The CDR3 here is CAWSGGAAAGELFF. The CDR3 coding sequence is TGTGCCTGGAGCGGGGGGGCAGCGGCCGGGGAGCTGTTTTTT.

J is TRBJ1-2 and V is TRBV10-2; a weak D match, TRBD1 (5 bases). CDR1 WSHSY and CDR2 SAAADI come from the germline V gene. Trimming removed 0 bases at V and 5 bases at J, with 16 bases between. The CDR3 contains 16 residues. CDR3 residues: CASSESGGSGGYGYTF. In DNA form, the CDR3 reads TGCGCCAGCAGTGAGTCGGGCGGCAGCGGGGGGTATGGCTACACCTTC.

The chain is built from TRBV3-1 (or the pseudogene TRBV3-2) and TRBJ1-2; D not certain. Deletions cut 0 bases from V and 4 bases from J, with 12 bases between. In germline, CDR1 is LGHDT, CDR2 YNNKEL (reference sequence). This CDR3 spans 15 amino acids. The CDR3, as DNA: TGTGCCAGCAGCCAAGATCCGTCTCTGGCCTATGGCTACACCTTC. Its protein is CASSQDPSLAYGYTF.

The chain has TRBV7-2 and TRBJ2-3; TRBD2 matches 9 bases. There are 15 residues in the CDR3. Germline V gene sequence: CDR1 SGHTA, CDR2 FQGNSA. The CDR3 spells CGVGVAGGPADTQYF. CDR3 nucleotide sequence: TGTGGGGTAGGCGTGGCGGGAGGGCCTGCTGATACGCAGTATTTT.